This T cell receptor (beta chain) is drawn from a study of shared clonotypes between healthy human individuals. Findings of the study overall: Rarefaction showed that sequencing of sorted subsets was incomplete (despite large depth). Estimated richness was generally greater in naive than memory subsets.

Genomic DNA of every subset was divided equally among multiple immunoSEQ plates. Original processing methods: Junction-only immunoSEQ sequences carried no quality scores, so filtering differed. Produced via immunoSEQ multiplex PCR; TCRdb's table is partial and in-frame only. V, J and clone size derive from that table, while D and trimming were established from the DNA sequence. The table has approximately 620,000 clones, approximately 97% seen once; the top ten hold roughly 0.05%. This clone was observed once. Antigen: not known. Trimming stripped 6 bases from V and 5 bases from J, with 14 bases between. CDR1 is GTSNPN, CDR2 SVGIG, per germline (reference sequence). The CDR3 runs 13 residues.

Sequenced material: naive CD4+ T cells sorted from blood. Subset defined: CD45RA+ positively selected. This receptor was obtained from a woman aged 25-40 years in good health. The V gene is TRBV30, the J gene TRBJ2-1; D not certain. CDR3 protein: CACVWRIDNEQFF. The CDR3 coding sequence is TGTGCCTGCGTCTGGCGGATTGACAATGAGCAGTTCTTC.